The 8 T cell receptor beta chains in this list originate from one sample, sequenced in a study of shared clonotypes between healthy human individuals. Assay used: immunoSEQ multiplex PCR; TCRdb lists only in-frame clones, some missing. The sample lists roughly 500,000 clones, around 78% seen once, with 10% to 15% in the top ten. Sequenced sample: PBMCs. The source of these receptors is a woman aged 40 to 50 in good health. Some clones in this sample may be carry-over from other donors' samples.

This clone is medium-sized in the sample. Other DNA sequences from this sample encode an identical CDR3 as well. The chain joins TRBV18 to TRBJ1-1; maybe TRBD1 (6 bases). Per the germline V gene, CDR1 is KGHSH and CDR2 is LQKENI. V was clipped by 0 bases and J by 1 base, with 9 bases between them. The CDR3 is 15 residues long. The CDR3 loop is CASSPPGGQNTEAFF. CDR3 nucleotide sequence: TGTGCCAGCTCACCACCGGGGGGACAGAACACTGAAGCTTTCTTT.

CDR3 nucleotide sequence: TGTGCCAGCAGTGTGGGGGTGGGAAGTCAGGGGGATCAGCCCCAGCATTTT. Residues: CASSVGVGSQGDQPQHF. The rearrangement joins TRBV6-1 to TRBJ1-5; 7 bases are shared with TRBD1. The J segment lost 5 bases and the V segment lost 4 bases, leaving 14 bases of the junction unmatched. Germline V gives CDR1 MNHNS, CDR2 SASEGT. The CDR3 loop spans 17 amino acids.

The rearrangement joins TRBV6-6 to TRBJ2-5, with 7 bases aligning to TRBD1. Unmatched junction bases numbered 6, after V lost 4 bases and J lost 4 bases. This CDR3 comprises 14 residues. Germline values: CDR1 MNHNY, CDR2 SVGAGI (reference sequence). For the CDR3, the DNA is TGTGCCAGCAGTTCGCACGACAGGGTAGAGACCCAGTACTTC. This codes for CASSSHDRVETQYF.

This clone was found once. The chain combines TRBV9 with TRBJ2-2; D remains ambiguous. The CDR3 extends over 14 amino acids. CDR1 and CDR2 from the germline V gene are SGDLS and YYNGEE. Trimming took off 4 bases at V and 1 base at J, with 8 bases between the two ends. CDR3 nucleotide sequence: TGTGCCAGCAGCAGAATAATGAACACCGGGGAGCTGTTTTTT. Its translation: CASSRIMNTGELFF.

The V call is TRBV7-2, the J call TRBJ2-1; no reliable D call. This CDR3 contains 13 residues. Deletions cut 5 bases from V and 5 bases from J, with 10 bases between. Germline CDR1 SGHTA, CDR2 FQGNSA. CDR3 sequence: CASSRNPNNEQFF. CDR3 nucleotides: TGTGCCAGCAGCAGAAACCCCAACAATGAGCAGTTCTTC.

The V gene is TRBV7-3, the J gene TRBJ2-2; 13 positions match TRBD2. The CDR3 is 17 residues long. J lost 4 bases, V lost 5 bases, and 7 bases had no gene match. Germline V gene lookup returns CDR1 SGHTA and CDR2 FQGTGA. CDR3 nucleotides: TGTGCCAGCAGCACATTTGGGACTAGCGGGGCCACCGGGGAGCTGTTTTTT. Its protein is CASSTFGTSGATGELFF.

This chain uses TRBV15 with TRBJ1-5; D is possibly TRBD1 (6 bases). Germline loops: CDR1 LNHNV, CDR2 YYDKDF (reference sequence). Trimming stripped 3 bases from V and 1 base from J, with 13 bases between. CDR3 length equals 16 residues. The CDR3 spells CATSSPGTSSNQPQHF. The CDR3, as DNA: TGTGCCACCAGCAGTCCCGGGACATCAAGCAATCAGCCCCAGCATTTT.

A single count supports this clone. In DNA form, the CDR3 reads TGTGCCAGCATTCGGGACAGACAAGAGACCCAGTACTTC. It specifies CASIRDRQETQYF. V is TRBV2 and J is TRBJ2-5, with 7 nucleotides matching TRBD1. The CDR3 loop spans 13 amino acids. V trimming: 7 bases; J trimming: 2 bases; junction bases outside the gene matches: 4. The germline V gene encodes CDR1 SNHLY and CDR2 FYNNEI.